This TCR beta chain comes out of a study of early T cells in non-severe SARS-CoV-2 infection. This clonotype occurred many times. Between the trimmed V and J ends, which lost 10 bases and 7 bases, there was a span of 11 bases. The germline gives CDR1 ENHRY, CDR2 SYGVKD. The CDR3 is 11 amino acids. Individual cDNA molecules received unique molecular identifiers during library preparation. TCRdb re-called the 5' RACE reads through MiXCR, storing one row per CDR3 protein. This sample has over 30,000 distinct CDR3 sequences; under 4.5% occur once, and the top ten carry under 6%. The chain couples TRBV10-3 to TRBJ2-1; D is possibly TRBD2 (6 bases). The sample taken for sequencing was whole blood. The clonotype originates from an adult who was a healthcare worker with PCR-confirmed SARS-CoV-2 infection or an uninfected control (not recorded which). CDR3 DNA: TGTGCCAGTAAGGAGGGAAATGAGCAGTTCTTC. Protein product: CASKEGNEQFF.